This T cell receptor beta chain was captured in a study of post-analysis software for immune sequencing data. cDNA libraries of TCR beta carried unique molecular identifiers. TCRdb independently ran MiXCR on the PCR reads; one entry per CDR3 protein. The table includes 650,000 to 900,000 distinct CDR3 sequences, roughly 50% detected once. The material sequenced was blood. The origin of this receptor is a girl between 10 and 17 years old with multiple sclerosis.

This CDR3 is CASSLDYGVGQGGGYTF. Written as DNA, the CDR3 is TGTGCCAGCAGCTTAGATTACGGCGTGGGGCAGGGAGGAGGCTACACCTTC. The chain links TRBV7-2 to TRBJ1-2; possibly TRBD1 for D (5 bases). The CDR3 has 17 residues. The germline V and J ends were trimmed by 1 base and 8 bases, with 23 bases remaining between them. Germline CDR1 SGHTA, CDR2 FQGNSA.